This TCR beta chain was documented in a study of cytomegalovirus exposure and HLA in healthy donors. PCR used 60 Vbeta primers and 13 Jbeta primers. TCRdb's copy holds only in-frame clones and misses some; the assay was immunoSEQ multiplex PCR. Here the sample table reports about 160,000 clones. The germline V gene has CDR1 SGHRS and CDR2 YFSETQ. The V and J ends lost 0 bases and 6 bases respectively, with 12 bases between them. CDR3 length: 14 residues. The receptor comes from a woman aged 55-70 years in good health and CMV-seronegative. Sequenced input: PBMCs. The chain employs TRBV5-1 and TRBJ1-2; a possible D gene is TRBD1 (5 bases). This CDR3 reads CASSLGVQGNGYTF. CDR3 coding DNA: TGCGCCAGCAGCTTGGGGGTGCAGGGAAATGGCTACACCTTC.